A selection of T cell receptor beta chains follows, all from one sample in a study of Graves' ophthalmopathy and Graves' hyperthyroidism. MiXCR was run by TCRdb on the multiplex PCR reads, yielding one entry per CDR3 protein. This sample has about 740,000 distinct CDR3 sequences, with 40% found just once. The material sequenced was peripheral blood. The receptors here all came from an adult man with Graves' ophthalmopathy. Both conserved end residues are part of each CDR3. D genes are given only for firm matches. Expanded clones are given a class, and other clones once, few, many or no size at all.

J gene | D gene | V gene | clone size | CDR3 length | CDR3 protein | CDR3 DNA
TRBJ2-2 | NA | TRBV11-2 | NA | 16 | CASSLGPSANTGELFF | TGTGCCAGCAGCTTAGGGCCCAGCGCGAACACCGGGGAGCTGTTTTTT
TRBJ2-7 | NA | TRBV9 | few | 14 | CASSVGVGSYEQYF | TGTGCCAGCAGCGTAGGGGTCGGTTCCTACGAGCAGTACTTC
TRBJ1-4 | NA | TRBV2 | many | 14 | CASSEGQTNEKLFF | TGTGCCAGCAGTGAAGGGCAGACTAATGAAAAACTGTTTTTT
TRBJ1-5 | TRBD1 | TRBV2 | many | 15 | CASSEEGASNQPQHF | TGTGCCAGCAGTGAAGAGGGGGCAAGCAATCAGCCCCAGCATTTT
TRBJ1-3 | TRBD1 | TRBV7-9 | many | 12 | CASSADRDLPNF | TGTGCCAGCAGCGCTGACAGGGACCTTCCCAATTTT
TRBJ2-5 | NA | TRBV10-3 | NA | 12 | CSFRTVQETQYF | TGCAGTTTTCGGACAGTCCAAGAGACCCAGTACTTC
TRBJ1-1 | NA | TRBV10-3 | few | 14 | CASSLTDMNTEAFF | TGTGCCAGCAGCCTAACAGACATGAACACTGAAGCTTTCTTT
TRBJ1-5 | NA | TRBV24-1 | NA | 19 | CASSYSRGMAPYSNQPQHF | TGTGCCAGCAGTTACTCGCGGGGGATGGCCCCCTATAGCAATCAGCCCCAGCATTTT
TRBJ1-2 | TRBD1 | TRBV25-1 | NA | 13 | CASSAHGQDRYTF | TGTGCCAGCAGTGCGCATGGACAGGACCGCTACACCTTC
TRBJ2-7 | TRBD1 | TRBV11-2 | NA | 16 | CASSLDWGQGAYEQYF | TGTGCCAGCAGCTTAGATTGGGGACAGGGGGCTTACGAGCAGTACTTC
TRBJ2-5 | TRBD2 | TRBV15 | many | 16 | CATSRDRGTSGGPQYF | TGTGCCACCAGCAGAGATCGAGGGACTAGCGGGGGGCCCCAGTACTTC
TRBJ1-2 | TRBD1 | TRBV29-1 | NA | 14 | CSARGQGTNYGYTF | TGCAGCGCTCGGGGACAGGGGACTAACTATGGCTACACCTTC
TRBJ1-2 | NA | TRBV5-1 | many | 13 | CASSFGINYGYTF | TGCGCCAGCAGCTTTGGGATTAACTATGGCTACACCTTC
TRBJ2-1 | NA | TRBV7-2 | once | 12 | CASSSEGVGQFF | TGTGCCAGCAGTTCCGAGGGGGTCGGGCAGTTCTTC
TRBJ1-5 | TRBD1 | TRBV15 | NA | 14 | CATQADRGVQPQHF | TGTGCCACCCAGGCAGACAGGGGAGTTCAGCCCCAGCATTTT
TRBJ1-1 | TRBD1 | TRBV7-9 | many | 15 | CASSSPGTGHSEAFF | TGTGCCAGCAGCTCCCCAGGGACAGGACATTCTGAAGCTTTCTTT
TRBJ1-5 | TRBD1 | TRBV25-1 | many | 17 | CASSDPQTGEINQPQHF | TGTGCCAGCAGTGACCCCCAGACAGGGGAGATCAATCAGCCCCAGCATTTT
TRBJ1-2 | NA | TRBV29-1 | many | 12 | CSVEDQQTGYTF | TGCAGCGTTGAAGATCAACAGACTGGCTACACCTTC
TRBJ1-2 | NA | TRBV2 | few | 13 | CASSWTPGGGYTF | TGTGCCAGCAGTTGGACACCCGGAGGTGGCTACACCTTC
TRBJ1-5 | NA | TRBV7-2 | many | 13 | CASSFGLDQPQHF | TGTGCCAGCAGCTTTGGTTTGGATCAGCCCCAGCATTTT
TRBJ1-5 | NA | TRBV20-1 | once | 16 | CSARDFKVSGNQPQHF | TGCAGTGCTAGAGATTTCAAGGTGTCGGGCAATCAGCCCCAGCATTTT
TRBJ2-7 | NA | TRBV29-1 | NA | 12 | CSGRTDDYEQYF | TGCAGCGGCCGGACAGACGACTACGAGCAGTACTTC
TRBJ2-7 | NA | TRBV3-1 | NA | 13 | CASSQAGYYEQYF | TGTGCCAGCAGCCAAGCAGGATACTACGAGCAGTACTTC
TRBJ1-5 | NA | TRBV10-3 | few | 14 | CAISEGRSNQPQHF | TGTGCCATCAGTGAAGGGCGAAGCAATCAGCCCCAGCATTTT
TRBJ1-2 | NA | TRBV29-1 | NA | 10 | CSGAGYGYTF | TGCAGCGGCGCAGGGTATGGCTACACCTTC
TRBJ2-2 | NA | TRBV7-9 | NA | 15 | CASSQVWRNTGELFF | TGTGCCAGCAGCCAAGTGTGGAGGAACACCGGGGAGCTGTTTTTT
TRBJ2-5 | NA | TRBV20-1 | few | 13 | CSAALGAQETQYF | TGCAGTGCGGCCCTCGGGGCTCAAGAGACCCAGTACTTC
TRBJ2-5 | NA | TRBV7-9 | few | 15 | CASSPTGLRQETQYF | TGTGCCAGCAGCCCGACAGGACTTCGCCAAGAGACCCAGTACTTC
TRBJ2-5 | TRBD2 | TRBV7-3 | many | 14 | CASSRLAGVETQYF | TGTGCCAGCAGCCGACTAGCGGGGGTAGAGACCCAGTACTTC
TRBJ1-4 | NA | TRBV2 | many | 14 | CASSVSRQNEKLFF | TGTGCCAGCAGTGTTAGCAGACAAAATGAAAAACTGTTTTTT
TRBJ2-7 | NA | TRBV12-3/TRBV12-4 | NA | 15 | CASSSDQGFAYEQYF | TGTGCCAGCAGCTCTGATCAGGGGTTCGCCTACGAGCAGTACTTC
TRBJ1-5 | NA | TRBV12-3/TRBV12-4 | NA | 14 | CASSLTGNGQPQHF | TGTGCCAGCAGTTTAACGGGGAATGGACAGCCCCAGCATTTT
TRBJ2-7 | TRBD1 | TRBV12-3/TRBV12-4 | NA | 16 | CASSLRGQGVTGGQYF | TGTGCCAGCAGTTTAAGGGGACAGGGTGTAACGGGCGGGCAGTACTTC
TRBJ2-7 | TRBD2 | TRBV6-6 | once | 16 | CASSHRASGNIYEQYF | TGTGCCAGCAGCCACAGGGCTAGCGGGAACATCTACGAGCAGTACTTC
TRBJ2-7 | TRBD2 | TRBV7-8 | many | 14 | CASSLEPAGRDQYF | TGTGCCAGCAGCTTAGAACCGGCCGGGAGGGACCAGTACTTC
TRBJ1-3 | TRBD1 | TRBV25-1 | NA | 13 | CASSWRGLNTIYF | TGTGCCAGCAGTTGGAGGGGGCTTAACACCATATATTTT
TRBJ1-1 | NA | TRBV6-5 | NA | 15 | CASSYLTRMNTEAFF | TGTGCCAGCAGTTATCTAACAAGGATGAACACTGAAGCTTTCTTT
TRBJ1-5 | NA | TRBV19 | many | 12 | CASSITVQPQHF | TGTGCCAGTAGTATTACAGTACAGCCCCAGCATTTT
TRBJ1-2 | TRBD1 | TRBV16 | NA | 13 | CASSVGQGLGYTF | TGTGCCAGCAGCGTCGGACAGGGGCTAGGCTACACCTTC
TRBJ2-5 | NA | TRBV9 | NA | 15 | CASGVAGRPRATQYF | TGTGCCAGCGGCGTGGCAGGCCGCCCGAGGGCAACCCAGTACTTC
TRBJ2-5 | NA | TRBV9 | NA | 15 | CASSRDRLDQETQYF | TGTGCCAGCAGTCGGGACAGACTAGATCAAGAGACCCAGTACTTC
TRBJ2-7 | NA | TRBV7-9 | many | 14 | CASSLTSDPYEQYF | TGTGCCAGCAGCTTAACATCAGACCCTTACGAGCAGTACTTC
TRBJ2-7 | TRBD2 | TRBV7-2 | few | 15 | CASSQAPTSNYEQYF | TGCGCCAGCAGCCAAGCTCCGACTAGCAACTACGAGCAGTACTTC
TRBJ2-7 | NA | TRBV5-1 | many | 14 | CASSYAGTPYEQYF | TGCGCCAGCAGCTATGCCGGGACGCCCTACGAGCAGTACTTC
TRBJ2-3 | NA | TRBV2 | NA | 13 | CASSEGFELTQYF | TGTGCCAGCAGTGAGGGTTTCGAGCTAACCCAGTATTTT
TRBJ1-2 | NA | TRBV2 | NA | 14 | CASSPMAGSYGYTF | TGTGCCAGCAGTCCTATGGCGGGGAGCTATGGCTACACCTTC
TRBJ1-2 | NA | TRBV10-3 | many | 16 | CAISESGRSLDYGYTF | TGTGCCATCAGTGAGTCGGGGAGAAGTTTGGACTATGGCTACACCTTC
TRBJ1-1 | TRBD1 | TRBV29-1 | NA | 12 | CSVGIQGSEAFF | TGCAGCGTAGGAATACAGGGGAGCGAAGCTTTCTTT
TRBJ1-1 | NA | TRBV15 | NA | 15 | CATSRDNYGYTEAFF | TGTGCCACCAGCAGAGATAACTATGGCTACACTGAAGCTTTCTTT
TRBJ1-4 | NA | TRBV2 | NA | 12 | CASSDSGEKLFF | TGTGCCAGCAGTGACTCTGGAGAGAAACTGTTTTTT
TRBJ1-2 | NA | TRBV20-1 | NA | 13 | CSARHLDPYGYTF | TGCAGTGCCCGTCATTTGGATCCGTATGGCTACACCTTC
TRBJ1-5 | NA | TRBV19 | once | 15 | CASSDSLGSNQPQHF | TGTGCCAGTAGCGACAGTTTGGGGAGCAATCAGCCCCAGCATTTT
TRBJ2-7 | NA | TRBV7-9 | few | 13 | CASSLAPRDEQYF | TGTGCCAGCAGCTTGGCCCCTAGGGACGAGCAGTACTTC
TRBJ2-2 | TRBD2 | TRBV6-2/TRBV6-3 | once | 11 | CGTSGTGELFF | TGCGGGACTAGCGGGACCGGGGAGCTGTTTTTT
TRBJ1-4 | TRBD1 | TRBV4-3 | few | 15 | CASSPRQGRNEKLFF | TGCGCCAGCAGCCCGCGACAGGGACGAAATGAAAAACTGTTTTTT
TRBJ2-7 | NA | TRBV2 | NA | 9 | CASRLEQYF | TGTGCCAGCAGGTTGGAGCAGTACTTC
TRBJ1-6 | NA | TRBV7-2 | NA | 17 | CASSLNTSPPYNSPLHF | TGTGCCAGCAGCTTAAACACGAGTCCGCCCTATAATTCACCCCTCCACTTT